The 5 T cell receptor beta chains below were found in one sample sequenced in a study of cytomegalovirus exposure and HLA in healthy donors. 13 Jbeta primers and 60 Vbeta primers were used for the PCR. TCRdb's copy holds only in-frame clones and misses some; the assay was immunoSEQ multiplex PCR. Its table records more than 65,000 clones. The sequenced sample consisted of PBMCs. These receptors came from a man in his forties in good health and CMV-seronegative.

The rearrangement uses TRBV5-1 and TRBJ2-7; TRBD2 matches 8 bases. The CDR3 has 16 amino acids. Germline CDR1 and CDR2: SGHRS and YFSETQ. Trimming removed 0 bases from V and 0 bases from J; junction bases left unmatched: 5. The CDR3 here is CASSLAGTRSSYEQYF. The CDR3 DNA reads TGCGCCAGCAGCTTGGCCGGGACTAGAAGCTCCTACGAGCAGTACTTC.

The V gene is TRBV4-2, the J gene TRBJ2-5, with 10 nucleotides matching TRBD2. V lost 11 bases, J lost 2 bases, and 20 bases stayed unmatched. Germline loops: CDR1 LGHNA, CDR2 YNFKEQ. This CDR3 spans 18 amino acids. The CDR3 nucleotides are TGTGCCCCCAGCCAAGCTATGGGGCTAGCGGGGGCTCAAGAGACCCAGTACTTC. Encoded protein: CAPSQAMGLAGAQETQYF.

The V and J genes are TRBV5-1 and TRBJ1-3; TRBD1 agrees at 8 bases. V lost 4 bases, J lost 3 bases, and 3 bases stayed unmatched. Germline loops: CDR1 SGHRS, CDR2 YFSETQ. CDR3 length: 14 residues. The CDR3: CASSVTGDGNTIYF. CDR3 DNA sequence: TGCGCCAGCAGCGTGACAGGGGATGGAAACACCATATATTTT.

V gene TRBV27 combines with J gene TRBJ2-1; the match to TRBD2 covers 8 bases. This CDR3 is built from 17 residues. Germline trimming cut 4 bases from V and 0 bases from J; bases unmatched to any gene: 8. Germline values: CDR1 MNHEY, CDR2 SMNVEV (reference sequence). The CDR3 nucleotides read TGTGCCAGCAGTTCCTCGGGGGGGGCCAGCTCCTACAATGAGCAGTTCTTC. It specifies CASSSSGGASSYNEQFF.

The chain combines TRBV27 with TRBJ2-7, with 11 bases fitting TRBD1. The J segment lost 5 bases and the V segment lost 3 bases, leaving 15 bases of the junction unmatched. This CDR3 region has 18 residues. Germline assignment: CDR1 MNHEY and CDR2 SMNVEV (reference sequence). CDR3 loop: CASSFRRTGGGNVNEQYF. CDR3 DNA: TGTGCCAGCAGTTTCCGACGGACAGGGGGCGGTAATGTGAACGAGCAGTACTTC.